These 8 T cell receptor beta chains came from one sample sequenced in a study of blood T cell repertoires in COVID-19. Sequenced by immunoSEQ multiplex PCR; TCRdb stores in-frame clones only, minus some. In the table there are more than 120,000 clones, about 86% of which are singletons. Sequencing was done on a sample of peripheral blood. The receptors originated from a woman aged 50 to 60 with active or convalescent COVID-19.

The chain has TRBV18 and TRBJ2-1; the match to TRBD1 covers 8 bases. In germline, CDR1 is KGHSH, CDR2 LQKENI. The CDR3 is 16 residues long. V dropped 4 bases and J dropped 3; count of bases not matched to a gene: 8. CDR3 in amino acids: CASSLAWTGLYNEQFF. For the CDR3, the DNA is TGTGCCAGCTCACTCGCTTGGACAGGGCTCTACAATGAGCAGTTCTTC.

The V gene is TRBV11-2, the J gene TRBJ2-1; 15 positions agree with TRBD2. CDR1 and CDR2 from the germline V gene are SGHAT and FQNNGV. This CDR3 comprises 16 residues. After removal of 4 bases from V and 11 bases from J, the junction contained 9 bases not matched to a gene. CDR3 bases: TGTGCCAGCAGCTCCAGGACTAGCGGGAGGGCAAGTCAGCAGTTCTTC. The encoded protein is CASSSRTSGRASQQFF.

CDR3 DNA sequence: TGTGCCAGTAGTCTCCGACAGAAAATTAACAATGAGCAGTTCTTC. This encodes CASSLRQKINNEQFF. V and J are TRBV19 and TRBJ2-1, with D possibly matching TRBD1 (5 bases). Between the trimmed V and J ends, which lost 5 bases and 5 bases, there was a span of 16 bases. Germline V gives CDR1 LNHDA, CDR2 SQIVND (reference sequence). The CDR3 runs to 15 residues.

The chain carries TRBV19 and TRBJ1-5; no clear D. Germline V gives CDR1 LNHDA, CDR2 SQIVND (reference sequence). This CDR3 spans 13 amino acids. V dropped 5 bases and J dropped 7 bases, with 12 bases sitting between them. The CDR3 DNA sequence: TGTGCCAGTAGTTCTGAACGGGGACAGCCCCAGCATTTT. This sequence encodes CASSSERGQPQHF.

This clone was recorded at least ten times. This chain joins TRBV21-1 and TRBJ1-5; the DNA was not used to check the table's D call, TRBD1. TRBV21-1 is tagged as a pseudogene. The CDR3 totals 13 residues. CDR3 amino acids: CASSRQSNQPQHF. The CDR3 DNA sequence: TGTGCCAGCAGCAGGCAGTCAAATCAGCCCCAGCATTTT.

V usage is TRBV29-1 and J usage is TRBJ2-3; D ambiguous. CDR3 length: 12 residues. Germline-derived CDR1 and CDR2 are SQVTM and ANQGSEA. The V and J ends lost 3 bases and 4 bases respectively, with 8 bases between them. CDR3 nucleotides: TGCAGCGTTGACCAATCGGCAGATACGCAGTATTTT. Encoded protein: CSVDQSADTQYF.

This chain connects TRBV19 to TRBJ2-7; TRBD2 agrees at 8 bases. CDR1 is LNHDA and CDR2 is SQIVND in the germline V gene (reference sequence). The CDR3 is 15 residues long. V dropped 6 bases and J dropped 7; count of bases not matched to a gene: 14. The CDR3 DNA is TGTGCCAGTAGCACCGGGGGGACTAGAGGTGGAGAGCAGTACTTC. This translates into CASSTGGTRGGEQYF.

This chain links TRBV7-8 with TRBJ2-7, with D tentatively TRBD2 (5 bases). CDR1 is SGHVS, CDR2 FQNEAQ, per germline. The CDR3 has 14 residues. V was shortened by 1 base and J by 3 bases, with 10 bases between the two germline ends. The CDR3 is CASSLGEGSYEQYF. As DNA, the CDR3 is TGTGCCAGCAGCTTAGGTGAGGGTAGCTACGAGCAGTACTTC.